Shown below are 31 T cell receptor beta chains from a single sample sequenced in a study of T cell responses to AZD1222 COVID-19 vaccine. Repertoires were generated with immunoSEQ multiplex PCR, while TCRdb's copy carries only in-frame clones and drops some. This table holds tens of thousands of clones, roughly nine tenths found once. The sequenced sample was peripheral blood, obtained 28 days after the second AZD1222 dose. These receptors were collected from an adult who received the AZD1222 COVID-19 vaccine.

The V gene is TRBV30, the J gene TRBJ1-5; the D is unclear. CDR1 is GTSNPN, CDR2 SVGIG, per germline (reference sequence). V lost 0 bases, J lost 3 bases, and 18 bases lay in between. The CDR3 loop spans 17 amino acids. CDR3 region: CAWSVSRAPRNNQPQHF. Written as DNA, the CDR3 is TGTGCCTGGAGTGTATCCCGGGCCCCCCGAAACAATCAGCCCCAGCATTTT.

Only one count was recorded for this clone. The rearrangement uses TRBV4-2 and TRBJ2-3; D ambiguous. With 3 bases removed from V and 5 bases from J, the gap between germline ends came to 15 bases. Germline CDR1 and CDR2: LGHNA and YNFKEQ. The CDR3 sequence is 15 residues long. The DNA for the CDR3 is TGTGCCAGCAGCCAGGTAATCGACCGGCGAGATACGCAGTATTTT. Encoded protein: CASSQVIDRRDTQYF.

The V and J genes are TRBV7-2 and TRBJ2-7, with 10 bases lining up with TRBD2. Trimming cost V 3 bases and J 2 bases; bases outside gene matches: 7. The CDR3 contains 16 residues. CDR1 is SGHTA, CDR2 FQGNSA, per germline. CDR3 residues: CASSFLASGGTYEQYF. The CDR3 nucleotides are TGTGCCAGCAGCTTCCTAGCTAGCGGGGGCACCTACGAGCAGTACTTC.

About this clone: Other DNA sequences in the sample encode the same CDR3. The V and J genes are TRBV3-1 (or the pseudogene TRBV3-2) and TRBJ1-1; the D gene is possibly TRBD1 (5 bases). Looked up from germline, CDR1 is LGHDT and CDR2 is YNNKEL (reference sequence). Trimming stripped 6 bases from V and 1 base from J, with 9 bases between. The length of the CDR3 is 13 residues. CDR3 DNA: TGTGCCAGCAGTCTGGGGCGGAACACTGAAGCTTTCTTT. It codes for CASSLGRNTEAFF.

The chain recombines TRBV30 with TRBJ2-7; 9 bases are a match to TRBD1. Looked up from germline, CDR1 is GTSNPN and CDR2 is SVGIG (reference sequence). Unmatched junction bases numbered 8, after V lost 2 bases and J lost 6 bases. CDR3 size: 14 residues. CDR3 sequence (DNA): TGTGCCTGGAGTAGGGGACAGGGAGGGGTCGAGCAGTACTTC. Translating gives CAWSRGQGGVEQYF. Full variable domain (outside the CDR3, taken from reference TRBV30 and TRBJ2-7): SQTIHQWPATLVQPVGSPLSLECTVEGTSNPNLYWYRQAAGRGLQLLFYSVGIGQISSEVPQNLSASRPQDRQFILSSKKLLLSDSGFYLCAWSRGQGGVEQYFGPGTRLTVT.

The chain combines TRBV7-9 with TRBJ1-2, with D hard to call. Trimming removed 3 bases from V and 5 bases from J, with 10 bases in between. Germline V gene lookup returns CDR1 SEHNR and CDR2 FQNEAQ (reference sequence). CDR3 size: 13 residues. The DNA of the CDR3 is TGTGCCAGCAGCTTCGGGGAATCGTATGGCTACACCTTC. This codes for CASSFGESYGYTF.

CDR3 coding DNA: TGTGCCAGCAGCGCAGGGCTTGGAAACACCATATATTTT. This encodes CASSAGLGNTIYF. The chain joins TRBV11-2 to TRBJ1-3, with D possibly being TRBD1 (5 bases). Germline V gives CDR1 SGHAT, CDR2 FQNNGV. This CDR3 comprises 13 residues. V lost 5 bases and J lost 3, with 8 bases in between.

The table lists this clone with a few counts. The chain has TRBV12-3 or TRBV12-4 and TRBJ1-1, with a weak D call TRBD1 (5 bases). V lost 2 bases and J lost 8, with 12 bases in between. The CDR3 has 13 residues. This CDR3 reads CASSLLAGREAFF. DNA of the CDR3: TGTGCCAGCAGTTTATTGGCAGGGAGGGAAGCTTTCTTT.

The J gene is TRBJ2-3, the V gene TRBV6-5, with TRBD2 identical over 7 bases. The CDR3 covers 14 residues. Germline CDR1 and CDR2: MNHEY and SVGAGI. The J segment lost 2 bases and the V segment lost 6 bases, leaving 5 bases of the junction unmatched. This CDR3 reads CASRAGESTDTQYF. CDR3 nucleotides: TGTGCCAGCAGGGCGGGGGAATCCACAGATACGCAGTATTTT.

The rearrangement joins TRBV2 to TRBJ1-5; 8 bases fit TRBD1. The germline V gene has CDR1 SNHLY and CDR2 FYNNEI. This CDR3 has 19 residues. J gave up 0 bases and V 4 bases, and 14 bases lay outside the gene matches. The CDR3 region has the DNA TGTGCCAGCAGTGGCCCCACTGGACAGGGACCTTATAGCAATCAGCCCCAGCATTTT. Protein sequence: CASSGPTGQGPYSNQPQHF.

CDR3 sequence reads: CASSFRQPQHF. CDR3 sequence (DNA): TGTGCCAGCAGTTTCCGACAGCCCCAGCATTTT. J is TRBJ1-5 and V is TRBV28; D not certain. The germline V and J ends were trimmed by 3 bases and 7 bases, with 4 bases remaining between them. The CDR3 runs 11 residues. Germline V gene lookup returns CDR1 MDHEN and CDR2 SYDVKM.

J is TRBJ1-6 and V is TRBV7-2, with 8 bases fitting TRBD1. The CDR3 contains 13 residues. Trimming took 5 bases from V and 11 from J; bases not matched to a gene: 5. CDR1 SGHTA and CDR2 FQGNSA come from the germline V gene. CDR3 nucleotide sequence: TGTGCCAGCAGCCTCGGACAGGGTGCACCCCTCCACTTT. It encodes CASSLGQGAPLHF.

The gene calls are TRBV6-5 and TRBJ1-5, with TRBD1 identical over 10 bases. V shed 5 bases, J shed 5 bases, and the junction held 6 bases outside the gene matches. The CDR3 has 15 residues. CDR1 and CDR2 (germline): MNHEY, SVGAGI. Here the CDR3 reads CASSPQGTGDQPQHF. The CDR3, as DNA: TGTGCCAGCAGTCCTCAAGGGACAGGGGATCAGCCCCAGCATTTT.

The J gene is TRBJ1-1, the V gene TRBV7-8, with TRBD1 identical over 8 bases. The CDR3 is 13 amino acids. V gave up 5 bases and J gave up 10 bases; unmatched junction bases: 9. The V gene's germline CDR1 is SGHVS and CDR2 FQNEAQ. The CDR3 region has the DNA TGTGCCAGCAGCCCTGGACAGGGCTTGTCAGCTTTCTTT. Its translation: CASSPGQGLSAFF.

This clone is a singleton in its sample. CDR3 nucleotides: TGCGCCAGCAGCTTCGAGACAGGATCCTCTGGAAACACCATATATTTT. Translation: CASSFETGSSGNTIYF. The chain couples TRBV5-1 to TRBJ1-3, with a weak D call TRBD1 (6 bases). Trimming cost V 2 bases and J 0 bases, with 12 bases left between them. The CDR3 consists of 16 residues. The germline CDR1 and CDR2 sequences are SGHRS and YFSETQ.

The chain employs TRBV4-1 and TRBJ2-3; 9 positions match TRBD2. Trimming removed 3 bases from V and 4 bases from J; junction bases left unmatched: 11. CDR3 length: 17 amino acids. Germline V lookup: CDR1 MGHRA, CDR2 YSYEKL. The chain's CDR3 is CASSQDPRGGGADTQYF. Written as DNA, the CDR3 is TGCGCCAGCAGCCAGGACCCTCGCGGGGGGGGAGCAGATACGCAGTATTTT.

This rearrangement joins TRBV30 to TRBJ1-6; D is ambiguous. The V gene lost 2 bases and the J gene lost 10 bases, with 12 bases spanning the gap. Per germline, CDR1 GTSNPN and CDR2 SVGIG (reference sequence). The CDR3 is 13 residues long. CDR3 loop: CAWSQRMGSPLHF. The CDR3 coding sequence is TGTGCCTGGAGTCAACGGATGGGGTCACCCCTCCACTTT.

The chain combines TRBV2 with TRBJ1-2; D not certain. CDR1 SNHLY and CDR2 FYNNEI come from the germline V gene. The CDR3 totals 15 residues. V dropped 1 base and J dropped 2 bases, with 11 bases sitting between them. Here the CDR3 reads CASSEDGGGNYGYTF. DNA for the CDR3: TGTGCCAGCAGTGAAGATGGAGGCGGAAACTATGGCTACACCTTC.

This clone was seen just once. The chain joins TRBV7-8 to TRBJ2-6; D call uncertain. The CDR3 totals 12 residues. The V gene lost 3 bases and the J gene lost 4 bases, with 1 base spanning the gap. Germline loops: CDR1 SGHVS, CDR2 FQNEAQ. In nucleotides, the CDR3 is TGTGCCAGCAGCTTCGGGGCCAACGTCCTGACTTTC. Translated: CASSFGANVLTF.

The rearrangement joins TRBV7-2 to TRBJ1-1, with a possible D match to TRBD1 (5 bases). The CDR3 covers 13 residues. The germline CDR1 and CDR2 sequences are SGHTA and FQGNSA. The V end lost 5 bases, the J end lost 5 bases, and 12 bases lay between the germline ends. CDR3 amino acids: CASSTDAGTEAFF. The CDR3 nucleotides read TGTGCCAGCAGCACAGACGCAGGGACTGAAGCTTTCTTT.

V is TRBV7-9 and J is TRBJ1-4; no firm D call. V was cut by 1 base and J by 3 bases, with 6 bases left in between. This CDR3 has 14 residues. The V gene's germline CDR1 is SEHNR and CDR2 FQNEAQ (reference sequence). The DNA for the CDR3 is TGTGCCAGCAGCTTAGATGGACCTAATGAAAAACTGTTTTTT. Its translation is CASSLDGPNEKLFF. The entire variable domain, with the rest obtained from reference TRBV7-9 and TRBJ1-4, is as follows: DTGVSQNPRHKITKRGQNVTFRCDPISEHNRLYWYRQTLGQGPEFLTYFQNEAQLEKSRLLSDRFSAERPKGSFSTLEIQRTEQGDSAMYLCASSLDGPNEKLFFGSGTQLSVL.

This rearrangement joins TRBV11-2 to TRBJ2-3, with a weak D call TRBD1 (6 bases). V gave up 7 bases and J gave up 2 bases, with 22 bases separating them. Germline V lookup: CDR1 SGHAT, CDR2 FQNNGV. The CDR3 sequence is 17 residues long. Here the CDR3 reads CASIRSGGIGPTDTQYF. CDR3 nucleotides: TGTGCCAGCATTCGGAGTGGGGGCATAGGACCCACAGATACGCAGTATTTT.

This rearrangement joins TRBV5-1 to TRBJ2-5; no clear D. Germline V gene data show CDR1 as SGHRS and CDR2 as YFSETQ. CDR3 length: 12 residues. Trimming pared 4 bases from V and 5 bases from J, leaving 9 bases between. The CDR3 DNA is TGCGCCAGCAGCGCGAGCCGGGAGACCCAGTACTTC. This encodes CASSASRETQYF.

This chain uses TRBV7-7 with TRBJ2-3, with 11 bases lining up with TRBD2. V shed 5 bases and J 4 bases; nucleotides not matched to a gene: 5. The CDR3 runs to 15 residues. Per the germline V gene, CDR1 is SSHAT and CDR2 is FNYEAQ (reference sequence). The CDR3 here is CASSRGLADPDTQYF. CDR3 DNA sequence: TGTGCCAGCAGCCGGGGACTAGCGGATCCAGATACGCAGTATTTT.

This chain connects TRBV7-2 to TRBJ1-2; D not resolved. This CDR3 has 14 amino acids. The ends were cut back, 2 bases at V and 7 bases at J, with 14 bases in the middle. CDR1 is SGHTA and CDR2 is FQGNSA in the germline V gene. The CDR3 region is CASSLLQWGAGYTF. CDR3 coding DNA: TGTGCCAGCAGCTTACTACAGTGGGGTGCTGGCTACACCTTC.

This CDR3 is CASNGGVTYNSPLHF. In nucleotides, the CDR3 is TGTGCCAGCAATGGGGGGGTGACCTATAATTCACCCCTCCACTTT. The chain links TRBV2 to TRBJ1-6, with D possibly TRBD1 on 5 matching bases. CDR3 length equals 15 residues. Germline loops: CDR1 SNHLY, CDR2 FYNNEI. The V end lost 7 bases, the J end lost 2 bases, and 12 bases lay between the germline ends.

The gene calls are TRBV7-9 and TRBJ1-2, with 12 positions matching TRBD1. Germline lookup yields CDR1 SEHNR and CDR2 FQNEAQ (reference sequence). With V trimmed by 5 bases and J by 7 bases, 17 bases remained unmatched. The CDR3 consists of 18 residues. Here the CDR3 DNA reads TGTGCCAGCAGCAACTATCCGGGACAGGGGGCGTCGGGACCTGGCTACACCTTC. Amino acid sequence: CASSNYPGQGASGPGYTF.

The genes are TRBV7-8 and TRBJ2-2, with no clear D. Germline V gene lookup returns CDR1 SGHVS and CDR2 FQNEAQ. This CDR3 has 14 amino acids. Trimming left V 2 bases short and J 3 bases short, with 7 bases between. CDR3 DNA sequence: TGTGCCAGCAGCTTAACCTGGGACACCGGGGAGCTGTTTTTT. Encoded protein: CASSLTWDTGELFF.

The chain is built from TRBV10-2 and TRBJ1-5; the D gene is possibly TRBD1 (6 bases). This CDR3 region has 15 residues. Per the germline V gene, CDR1 is WSHSY and CDR2 is SAAADI. V lost 2 bases to trimming and J lost 9 bases, with 17 bases between them. Here the CDR3 DNA reads TGCGCCAGCAGTGAGATCCAGGGGACGACTCTGCCCCAGCATTTT. This translates into CASSEIQGTTLPQHF.

The DNA for the CDR3 is TGTGCCAGCAGCCTAGCGACCAATCAGCCCCAGCATTTT. The encoded protein is CASSLATNQPQHF. The rearrangement links TRBV12-3 or TRBV12-4 to TRBJ1-5; no firm D call. The CDR3 has 13 amino acids. V dropped 6 bases and J dropped 3 bases, with 9 bases sitting between them.

The chain couples TRBV6-5 to TRBJ2-3; D might be TRBD1 (6 bases). V was clipped by 8 bases and J by 2 bases, with 14 bases between them. This CDR3 has 14 amino acids. Germline CDR1 reads MNHEY; CDR2 reads SVGAGI. The CDR3 reads CASGRDTFTDTQYF. DNA of the CDR3: TGTGCCAGCGGCCGGGACACCTTCACAGATACGCAGTATTTT.